What follows are 8 T cell receptor beta chains derived from one specimen sequenced in a study of blood T cell repertoires in COVID-19. Sequenced by immunoSEQ multiplex PCR; TCRdb stores in-frame clones only, minus some. The sample holds about 180,000 clones; around 88% are singletons and the top ten take 7% to 10%. Sequencing was done on a sample of PBMCs or T cells enriched from blood (not recorded which). The source of these receptors is a woman in her twenties or thirties who had recovered from COVID-19.

This clone was seen once. CDR3 in DNA: TGCAGCGTTCAGCAGAGGTACAATGAGCAGTTCTTC. Protein product: CSVQQRYNEQFF. J is TRBJ2-1 and V is TRBV29-1; D is unresolved. The length of the CDR3 is 12 residues. With 5 bases removed from V and 4 bases from J, the gap between germline ends came to 9 bases. From germline, CDR1 is SQVTM and CDR2 ANQGSEA.

The J gene is TRBJ2-6, the V gene TRBV7-9, with 7 positions matching TRBD1. CDR1 and CDR2 from the germline V gene are SEHNR and FQNEAQ (reference sequence). There are 16 residues in the CDR3. The V and J ends lost 5 bases and 0 bases, in that order; junction bases with no gene match: 4. CDR3 DNA: TGTGCCAGCAGCCAGGACAGGCCCTCTGGGGCCAACGTCCTGACTTTC. Encoded protein: CASSQDRPSGANVLTF.

V gene TRBV5-6 combines with J gene TRBJ1-2; TRBD1 matches at 12 bases. V shed 2 bases and J 6 bases; nucleotides not matched to a gene: 5. The CDR3 has 15 amino acids. The germline V gene encodes CDR1 SGHDT and CDR2 YYEEEE. This CDR3 reads CASSFGDRGPHGYTF. The DNA of the CDR3 is TGTGCCAGCAGCTTCGGGGACAGGGGGCCTCATGGCTACACCTTC. Supplemented by reference TRBV5-6 and TRBJ1-2, the full variable domain reads DAGVTQSPTHLIKTRGQQVTLRCSPKSGHDTVSWYQQALGQGPQFIFQYYEEEERQRGNFPDRFSGHQFPNYSSELNVNALLLGDSALYLCASSFGDRGPHGYTFGSGTRLTVV.

The J gene is TRBJ2-7, the V gene TRBV13; D remains unclear. From germline, CDR1 is PRHDT and CDR2 FYEKMQ (reference sequence). The V gene lost 4 bases and the J gene lost 0 bases, with 4 bases spanning the gap. CDR3 length equals 12 residues. The CDR3 loop reads CASSSSSYEQYF. In nucleotides, the CDR3 is TGTGCCAGCAGCTCGAGCTCCTACGAGCAGTACTTC.

V is TRBV29-1 and J is TRBJ1-2; 7 bases line up with TRBD1. Looked up from germline, CDR1 is SQVTM and CDR2 is ANQGSEA. The CDR3 sequence is 13 residues long. V lost 7 bases to trimming and J lost 2 bases; unmatched junction nucleotides: 7. This CDR3 reads CSAGDSLNYGYTF. The DNA for the CDR3 is TGCAGCGCCGGGGACAGCTTGAACTATGGCTACACCTTC. Variable domain in full (rest from reference TRBV29-1 and TRBJ1-2): SAVISQKPSRDICQRGTSLTIQCQVDSQVTMMFWYRQQPGQSLTLIATANQGSEATYESGFVIDKFPISRPNLTFSTLTVSNMSPEDSSIYLCSAGDSLNYGYTFGSGTRLTVV.

The V gene is TRBV5-5, the J gene TRBJ1-2; tentative D call: TRBD1 (6 bases). The CDR3 is 18 amino acids. The germline CDR1 and CDR2 sequences are SGHKS and YYEKEE (reference sequence). V was cut by 0 bases and J by 4 bases, with 22 bases left in between. The chain's CDR3 is CASSLAGVGGQGFYGYTF. In DNA form, the CDR3 reads TGTGCCAGCAGCTTGGCGGGCGTTGGGGGCCAGGGGTTCTATGGCTACACCTTC.

The V gene is TRBV19, the J gene TRBJ1-4; weak D call: TRBD1 (6 bases). CDR1 is LNHDA, CDR2 SQIVND, per germline (reference sequence). The V end lost 4 bases, the J end lost 8 bases, and 17 bases lay between the germline ends. The CDR3 runs 15 residues. DNA of the CDR3: TGTGCCAGTAGTAGAGGGACATTCGAAGGCGAAAAACTGTTTTTT. Its protein is CASSRGTFEGEKLFF.

The chain carries TRBV24-1 and TRBJ2-7; 9 positions agree with TRBD2. CDR1 and CDR2 from the germline V gene are KGHDR and SFDVKD. The length of the CDR3 is 18 residues. With 2 bases clipped from V and 6 bases from J, the junction kept 16 bases outside the gene matches. The CDR3 protein is CATSDSRSGSGSSSEQYF. The CDR3 DNA sequence: TGTGCCACCAGTGATTCCCGCTCGGGTAGCGGGAGTTCCAGCGAGCAGTACTTC.